Listed below are T cell receptor beta chains from one sample, sequenced in a study of blood T cell repertoires in COVID-19. Profiled with immunoSEQ multiplex PCR; TCRdb holds only in-frame clones, not every one. The table has about 180,000 clones, approximately 87% seen once. Material for sequencing was peripheral blood. The source of these receptors is a woman in her 70s with COVID-19, enrolled during active disease. Both conserved end residues are part of each CDR3. The D gene is left open where the match is weak. Clone size is given for some rows only: seen once, a few or many times, or a class if the clone is expanded.

TRBJ2-7 16 - TRBV7-9 - TGTGCCAGCAGCTTAGACCGACACGGGGTAATCTACGAGCAGTACTTC CASSLDRHGVIYEQYF
TRBJ2-1 15 once TRBV5-1 TRBD2 TGCGCCAGCATCCTTGGCGGGAGACAAGACAATGAGCAGTTCTTC CASILGGRQDNEQFF
TRBJ2-7 13 - TRBV9 - TGTGCCAGCAGCGTAAGAGGCGACTACGAGCAGTACTTC CASSVRGDYEQYF
TRBJ1-1 15 - TRBV28 - TGTGCCAGCAGCGGCCAAGGGGCGGTTGCTTATCGCGGTTCCTTT CASSGQGAVAYRGSF
TRBJ1-2 14 once TRBV6-6 - TGTGCCAGCAGTTACTCGCGGGGGGCCGGTGGCTACACCTTC CASSYSRGAGGYTF
TRBJ1-2 13 - TRBV3-1/TRBV3-2 - TGTGCCAGCAGCCAGGGGGGACTTGGTGGCTACACCTTC CASSQGGLGGYTF
TRBJ2-5 12 - TRBV19 TRBD2 TGTGCCACCCGAGCGGGAGAAGAGACCCAGTACTTC CATRAGEETQYF
TRBJ2-7 14 few TRBV27 TRBD1 TGTGCCAGCAGTTTCGACAGGGGCACCTACGAGCAGTACTTC CASSFDRGTYEQYF
TRBJ1-5 14 - TRBV6-4 TRBD1 TGTGCCAGCAGTGGCGGAAACAGGGGTCAGCCCCAGCATTTT CASSGGNRGQPQHF
TRBJ2-7 14 - TRBV11-3 - TGTGCCAGCAGCCGACGGGACTCACACTACGAGCAGTACTTC CASSRRDSHYEQYF
TRBJ2-1 16 - TRBV7-8 - TGTGCCAGCAGCTTAGGACAGCTACTCTCCTACAATGAGCAGTTCTTC CASSLGQLLSYNEQFF
TRBJ2-7 13 - TRBV30 - TGTGCCTGGAGCCTTGGCCCCAGCTACGAGCAGTACTTC CAWSLGPSYEQYF
TRBJ1-2 12 - TRBV6-5 - TGTGCCAGCAGCCAAAGCAGGGGAGGCTACACCTTC CASSQSRGGYTF
TRBJ2-5 13 - TRBV19 - TGTGCCAGCCTCGGGGACAAAGCAGAGACCCAGTACTTC CASLGDKAETQYF
TRBJ1-3 14 - TRBV30 - TGTGCCTGGGCTGGGGGGTTCTCTGGAAACACCATATATTTT CAWAGGFSGNTIYF
TRBJ1-5 16 - TRBV19 TRBD1 TGTGCCAGTAGTTACAGGGGGGGAGAGGGCAATCAGCCCCAGCATTTT CASSYRGGEGNQPQHF
TRBJ2-1 15 - TRBV11-2 - TGTGCCAGCAGCTTATCTGGCGGAGTTTTCAATGAGCAGTTCTTC CASSLSGGVFNEQFF
TRBJ1-6 12 - TRBV13 - TGTGCCAGCAGCCTAACTACGGGAGTCCTCCACTTT CASSLTTGVLHF
TRBJ1-4 13 once TRBV19 TRBD1 TGTGCCACCTCGGACAGGGTTGGGGAAAAACTGTTTTTT CATSDRVGEKLFF
TRBJ2-6 16 - TRBV7-9 - TGTGCCAGGAATAATGAGGGTTCCGCTGGGGCCAACGTCCTGACTTTC CARNNEGSAGANVLTF
TRBJ1-3 16 - TRBV27 TRBD1 TGTGCCAGCAGCAGGAGTAGACAGGGTTCTGGAAACACCATATATTTT CASSRSRQGSGNTIYF
TRBJ2-1 16 once TRBV4-1 TRBD2 TGCGCCAGCAGCCAAGATCTTGGCGGGGGGAACAATGAGCAGTTCTTC CASSQDLGGGNNEQFF
TRBJ1-2 13 few TRBV25-1 TRBD1 TGTGCCAGCAGTAGACAGGGGGTCTATGGCTACACCTTC CASSRQGVYGYTF
TRBJ2-1 17 - TRBV7-2 TRBD2 TGTGCCAGCAGCTTATTTTGGCTAGCGGGTAAAGGAAATGAGCAGTTCTTC CASSLFWLAGKGNEQFF
TRBJ2-7 15 few TRBV18 - TGTGCCAGCTCACCAAAGGCAGTAGCAGTTAACGAGCAGTACTTC CASSPKAVAVNEQYF
TRBJ2-2 17 once TRBV7-3 - TGTGCCAGCAGCTTAAAGGCCGCTAGCGACAGCACCGGGGAGCTGTTTTTT CASSLKAASDSTGELFF